This T cell receptor beta chain was sequenced for a study of T-cell reconstitution after alpha-beta-depleted transplantation in children. Findings of the study overall: It was reported that alpha-beta T cells came from several hundred expanded graft clones (about two months after transplant). From newly produced T cells came most of the T-cell counts and diversity one year after transplant. For some patients, TCRbeta diversity was high at day 60 because of recipient T cells and thymic progenitors that survived.

Unique molecular identifiers were incorporated during preparation of the TCRbeta library. TCRdb re-analysed the PCR reads in MiXCR, keeping a single row per CDR3 protein. This table holds under 50,000 distinct CDR3 sequences, about 50% found once. The germline gives CDR1 SGHTA, CDR2 FQGNSA. The CDR3 totals 11 residues. Trimming stripped 5 bases from V and 6 bases from J, with 6 bases between. Comment on this clonotype: Its antigen is undetermined.

The specimen was peripheral blood, collected before TCRalphabeta/CD19-depleted stem cell transplant. This TCR was sampled from a boy under three years old with SCID, due to receive a stem cell transplant. V is TRBV7-2 and J is TRBJ2-3, with D hard to call. The CDR3 coding sequence is TGTGCCAGCAGCCCCGTGGATACGCAGTATTTT. Its protein product is CASSPVDTQYF.